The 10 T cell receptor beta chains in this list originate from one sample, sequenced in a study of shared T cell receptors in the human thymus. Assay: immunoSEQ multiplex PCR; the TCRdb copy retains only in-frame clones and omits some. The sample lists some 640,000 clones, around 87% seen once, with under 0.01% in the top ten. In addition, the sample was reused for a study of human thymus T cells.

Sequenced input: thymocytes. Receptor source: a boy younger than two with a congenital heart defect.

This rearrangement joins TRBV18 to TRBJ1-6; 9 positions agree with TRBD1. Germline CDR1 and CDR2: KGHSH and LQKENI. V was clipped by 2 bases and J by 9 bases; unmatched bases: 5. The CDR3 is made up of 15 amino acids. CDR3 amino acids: CASSPGDRVISPLHF. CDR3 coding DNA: TGTGCCAGCTCACCAGGGGACAGGGTGATTTCACCCCTCCACTTT.

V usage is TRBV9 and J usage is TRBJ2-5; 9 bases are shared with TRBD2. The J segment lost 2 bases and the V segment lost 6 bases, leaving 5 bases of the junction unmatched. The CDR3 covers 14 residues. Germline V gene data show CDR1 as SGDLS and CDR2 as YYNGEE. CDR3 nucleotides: TGTGCCAGCAACGCGGGGGGGCCTCAAGAGACCCAGTACTTC. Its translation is CASNAGGPQETQYF.

CDR3 region: CASSVRTFMVGTSGRRTGELFF. The CDR3 nucleotides read TGTGCCAGCAGCGTACGGACTTTTATGGTGGGGACTAGCGGGAGGAGAACCGGGGAGCTGTTTTTT. The chain couples TRBV9 to TRBJ2-2; 15 bases fit TRBD2. This CDR3 comprises 22 residues. Trimming cost V 1 base and J 5 bases; bases outside gene matches: 18. The V gene's germline CDR1 is SGDLS and CDR2 YYNGEE.

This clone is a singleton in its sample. The CDR3 sequence is CASSVRHGTDTQYF. CDR3 in DNA: TGTGCCAGCAGCGTCAGACATGGTACAGATACGCAGTATTTT. This chain connects TRBV9 to TRBJ2-3; D remains ambiguous. V was cut by 2 bases and J by 3 bases, with 10 bases left in between. Germline V gene lookup returns CDR1 SGDLS and CDR2 YYNGEE. This CDR3 region has 14 residues.

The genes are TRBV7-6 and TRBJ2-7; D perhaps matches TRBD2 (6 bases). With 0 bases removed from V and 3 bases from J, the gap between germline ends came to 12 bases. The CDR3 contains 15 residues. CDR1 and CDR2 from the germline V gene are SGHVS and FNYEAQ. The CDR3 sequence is CASSLADRGIYEQYF. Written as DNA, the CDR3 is TGTGCCAGCAGCTTAGCCGATCGCGGGATCTACGAGCAGTACTTC. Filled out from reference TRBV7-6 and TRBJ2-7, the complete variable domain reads GAGVSQSPRYKVTKRGQDVALRCDPISGHVSLYWYRQALGQGPEFLTYFNYEAQQDKSGLPNDRFSAERPEGSISTLTIQRTEQRDSAMYRCASSLADRGIYEQYFGPGTRLTVT.

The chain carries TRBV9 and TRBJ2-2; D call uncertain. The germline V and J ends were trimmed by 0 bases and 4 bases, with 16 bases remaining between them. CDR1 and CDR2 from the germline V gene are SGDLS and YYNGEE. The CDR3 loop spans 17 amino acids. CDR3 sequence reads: CASSVGAPWQTTGELFF. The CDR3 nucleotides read TGTGCCAGCAGCGTAGGGGCCCCGTGGCAGACCACCGGGGAGCTGTTTTTT.

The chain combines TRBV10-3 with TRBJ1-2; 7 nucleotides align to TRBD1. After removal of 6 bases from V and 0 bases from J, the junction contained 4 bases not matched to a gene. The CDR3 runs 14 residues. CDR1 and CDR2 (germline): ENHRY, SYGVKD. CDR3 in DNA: TGTGCCATCAGCCCTGGGACAGCTAACTATGGCTACACCTTC. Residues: CAISPGTANYGYTF.

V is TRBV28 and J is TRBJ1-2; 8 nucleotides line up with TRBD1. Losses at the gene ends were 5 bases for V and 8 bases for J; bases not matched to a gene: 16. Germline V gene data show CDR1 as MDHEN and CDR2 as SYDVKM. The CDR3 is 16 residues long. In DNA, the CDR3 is TGTGCCAGCAGTCTCAACACCGGGCAGGGGGCGCAGGGCTACACCTTC. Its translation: CASSLNTGQGAQGYTF.

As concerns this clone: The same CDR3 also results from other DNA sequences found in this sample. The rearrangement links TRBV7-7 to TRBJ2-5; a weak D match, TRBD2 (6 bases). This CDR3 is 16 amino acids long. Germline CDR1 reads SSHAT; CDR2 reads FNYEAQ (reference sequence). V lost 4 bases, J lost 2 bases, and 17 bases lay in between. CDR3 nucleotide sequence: TGTGCCAGCAGCTCTGGAGACGGAGGGGAGCAAGAGACCCAGTACTTC. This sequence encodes CASSSGDGGEQETQYF.

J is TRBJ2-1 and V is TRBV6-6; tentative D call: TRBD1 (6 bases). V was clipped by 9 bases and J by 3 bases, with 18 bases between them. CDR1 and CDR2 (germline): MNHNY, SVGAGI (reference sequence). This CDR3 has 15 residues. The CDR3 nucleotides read TGTGCCAGTAAAATACAGGGTATGCACTACAATGAGCAGTTCTTC. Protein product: CASKIQGMHYNEQFF.